The clone carrying this T cell receptor (beta chain) appeared a few times. Its antigen is as yet unknown. This sample was included in a study of T-cell memory formation after mild COVID-19. Each CDR3 protein gets one entry after TCRdb re-called the 5' RACE reads with MiXCR. The sample lists 550,000 to 700,000 distinct CDR3 sequences, roughly 18% occurring once. The CDR3 length is 15 residues. CDR1 SGHNT and CDR2 YYREEE come from the germline V gene (reference sequence). Trimming shortened V by 4 bases and J by 5 bases, and 19 bases separated the two germline ends. Findings and caveats of the study: While clones contracting from day 15 to 85 were balanced between CD4 and CD8, later expanders leaned CD4+. Among CD4+ contracting clones, most were CM and EM, and CD8+ ones EMRA.

The chain joins TRBV5-4 to TRBJ2-7; D might be TRBD1 (7 bases). The sequenced sample consisted of PBMCs or a T cell subset sorted from them (not recorded which). The receptor comes from an adult woman who had mild COVID-19 (a few samples of this study predate the infection). Cell type and time point are not known. As DNA, the CDR3 is TGTGCCAGCAGCCCAGGGGGGCCGGGTGACGACGAGCAGTACTTC. Its translation is CASSPGGPGDDEQYF. Full variable domain (outside the CDR3, taken from reference TRBV5-4 and TRBJ2-7): ETGVTQSPTHLIKTRGQQVTLRCSSQSGHNTVSWYQQALGQGPQFIFQYYREEENGRGNFPPRFSGLQFPNYSSELNVNALELDDSALYLCASSPGGPGDDEQYFGPGTRLTVT.